Below, 23 T cell receptor beta chains from the same sample are listed, as sequenced in a study of regulatory T cells in long-lasting Graves disease. The authors built TCR beta libraries using iRepertoire HTBI primers and Arm-PCR of CDR3 regions. MiXCR was run by TCRdb on the multiplex PCR reads, yielding one entry per CDR3 protein. The sample shows about 320,000 distinct CDR3 sequences, roughly 18% of them seen only once. Time point reported: newly diagnosed GD, antithyroid drugs for less than 3 months. PBMC RNA was the source of the TCR library. Sequences were derived from peripheral blood mononuclear cells (PBMCs), sampled at new diagnosis, from a patient treated with antithyroid drugs. All receptors come from a female donor with Graves disease.

This clonotype came up many times. The chain links TRBV2 to TRBJ1-1, with 8 positions matching TRBD1. CDR1 and CDR2 (germline): SNHLY, FYNNEI. Losses at the gene ends were 6 bases for V and 1 base for J; bases not matched to a gene: 10. The CDR3 has 16 amino acids. CDR3 nucleotide sequence: TGTGCCAGCAGCTATAGCCAGGGGGCAAAGAACACTGAAGCTTTCTTT. This codes for CASSYSQGAKNTEAFF.

This clonotype was found many times. This chain uses TRBV12-3 or TRBV12-4 with TRBJ2-3; 9 bases agree with TRBD2. V trimming: 3 bases; J trimming: 2 bases; junction bases outside the gene matches: 3. The CDR3 has 15 amino acids. The CDR3 loop reads CASSFPSGDTDTQYF. The CDR3 region has the DNA TGTGCCAGCAGTTTTCCTAGCGGGGACACAGATACGCAGTATTTT.

This clonotype was counted ten times or more. The chain combines TRBV2 with TRBJ2-5; TRBD1 is a possible D gene (6 bases). V was clipped by 4 bases and J by 5 bases, with 14 bases between them. Germline V gene sequence: CDR1 SNHLY, CDR2 FYNNEI. The length of the CDR3 is 14 residues. The CDR3 DNA follows: TGTGCCAGCAGTGGTGTGGGCCAGGGGGAGACCCAGTACTTC. This encodes CASSGVGQGETQYF.

The CDR3 loop reads CASSLETTSGSRETQYF. DNA of the CDR3: TGTGCCAGCAGCTTAGAAACGACTAGCGGGAGCCGGGAGACCCAGTACTTC. This chain joins TRBV7-3 and TRBJ2-5; TRBD2 aligns across 12 bases. CDR1 is SGHTA, CDR2 FQGTGA, per germline. The CDR3 loop spans 17 amino acids. With 2 bases clipped from V and 5 bases from J, the junction kept 9 bases outside the gene matches.

At least ten counts were recorded for this clonotype. J is TRBJ2-5 and V is TRBV27, with D perhaps matching TRBD1 (6 bases). V was clipped by 7 bases and J by 2 bases, with 17 bases between them. This CDR3 has 15 amino acids. CDR1 is MNHEY and CDR2 is SMNVEV in the germline V gene (reference sequence). The CDR3, as DNA: TGTGCCAGCAAACCCCGTGGGGGCAGGCAAGAGACCCAGTACTTC. Translated, it gives CASKPRGGRQETQYF.

This clonotype was found many times. V and J are TRBV11-3 and TRBJ2-7, with a tentative D call TRBD1 (6 bases). Trimming pared 5 bases from V and 7 bases from J, leaving 15 bases between. Germline CDR1 reads SGHNT; CDR2 reads YENEEA. This CDR3 has 13 residues. The CDR3 region has the DNA TGTGCCAGCAGCGAATACTGGGGGCGAGAGCAGTACTTC. This gives the protein CASSEYWGREQYF.

This clonotype occurred many times. This chain links TRBV11-2 with TRBJ2-7; 8 nucleotides align to TRBD2. The J segment lost 3 bases and the V segment lost 8 bases, leaving 9 bases of the junction unmatched. The CDR3 has 14 amino acids. Per germline, CDR1 SGHAT and CDR2 FQNNGV. The chain's CDR3 is CASRRSGGFYEQYF. The CDR3 nucleotides read TGTGCCAGCCGGAGGTCGGGAGGGTTCTACGAGCAGTACTTC.

This clonotype was seen many times. The V gene is TRBV19, the J gene TRBJ2-1, with TRBD1 identical over 9 bases. The CDR3 contains 17 residues. CDR1 and CDR2 (germline): LNHDA, SQIVND (reference sequence). Unmatched junction bases numbered 14, after V lost 7 bases and J lost 4 bases. In DNA form, the CDR3 reads TGTGCCAGTATGGGACAGGGAAGGACGGGAGGATACAATGAGCAGTTCTTC. Encoded protein: CASMGQGRTGGYNEQFF.

The sample holds a few counts of this clonotype. This chain joins TRBV7-9 and TRBJ1-6; 8 nucleotides line up with TRBD1. The CDR3 has 15 residues. After removal of 4 bases from V and 7 bases from J, the junction contained 6 bases not matched to a gene. Germline V lookup: CDR1 SEHNR, CDR2 FQNEAQ (reference sequence). The CDR3 sequence: CASSSTTGENSPLHF. The CDR3 nucleotides read TGTGCCAGCAGCTCTACGACAGGGGAAAATTCACCCCTCCACTTT.

Ten or more counts support this clonotype. The J gene is TRBJ2-3, the V gene TRBV5-5; tentative D call: TRBD1 (6 bases). The germline CDR1 and CDR2 sequences are SGHKS and YYEKEE (reference sequence). Trimming took 0 bases from V and 7 from J, leaving 15 bases between them. The CDR3 covers 15 residues. This CDR3 reads CASSLVWVGDNTQYF. CDR3 DNA: TGTGCCAGCAGCTTGGTGTGGGTGGGGGACAATACGCAGTATTTT.

This clonotype occurred many times. This rearrangement joins TRBV12-5 to TRBJ2-1, with a possible D match to TRBD1 (5 bases). This CDR3 is built from 17 residues. CDR1 and CDR2 (germline): LGHNT, FRNRAP. V gave up 4 bases and J gave up 0 bases, with 16 bases separating them. CDR3 in amino acids: CASGSPLGPSSYNEQFF. CDR3 DNA: TGTGCTAGTGGTTCCCCATTGGGGCCGAGCTCCTACAATGAGCAGTTCTTC.

The sample holds many counts of this clonotype. The rearrangement uses TRBV27 and TRBJ2-1; D possibly matches TRBD1 or TRBD2 (5 bases each). The germline gives CDR1 MNHEY, CDR2 SMNVEV (reference sequence). This CDR3 has 18 residues. The V end was cut by 2 bases, the J end by 2 bases, with 19 bases between. The CDR3 loop reads CASSLSEVGVIPYNEQFF. The CDR3 coding sequence is TGTGCCAGCAGTTTAAGCGAGGTGGGGGTTATCCCCTACAATGAGCAGTTCTTC.

The table lists this clonotype with many counts. The chain links TRBV11-3 to TRBJ1-1; 7 positions agree with TRBD1. The CDR3 is 14 residues long. J lost 5 bases, V lost 4 bases, and 7 bases had no gene match. Germline assignment: CDR1 SGHNT and CDR2 YENEEA. The CDR3 DNA sequence: TGTGCCAGCAGCTCGGCAGGGGGGAGGACTGAAGCTTTCTTT. This translates into CASSSAGGRTEAFF.

This clonotype was detected only a few times. This chain joins TRBV20-1 and TRBJ2-1, with D uncertain. The CDR3 length is 13 residues. Trimming pared 6 bases from V and 6 bases from J, leaving 15 bases between. Germline V CDR1 and CDR2: DFQATT, SNEGSKA (reference sequence). The CDR3 region has the DNA TGCAGTGCGCAGATCTACCTTCTCAATGAGCAGTTCTTC. This translates into CSAQIYLLNEQFF.

This clonotype appeared a few times. The rearrangement joins TRBV9 to TRBJ2-3; no firm D call. Trimming left V 0 bases short and J 4 bases short, with 6 bases between. Germline assignment: CDR1 SGDLS and CDR2 YYNGEE. The CDR3 contains 13 residues. Here the CDR3 reads CASSVETADTQYF. In DNA form, the CDR3 reads TGTGCCAGCAGCGTAGAGACTGCAGATACGCAGTATTTT.

About this clonotype itself: With a much larger clone just one base away, this may be a read error. This rearrangement joins TRBV27 to TRBJ2-7; 9 nucleotides line up with TRBD1. The length of the CDR3 is 15 residues. Germline V gene data show CDR1 as MNHEY and CDR2 as SMNVEV (reference sequence). V gave up 5 bases and J gave up 2 bases; unmatched junction bases: 7. The CDR3 bases are TGTGCCAGCAGTCCCGGGACAGGGAGCGCCTACGAGCAGTACTTC. Encoded protein: CASSPGTGSAYEQYF.

This clonotype has at least ten counts. The DNA for the CDR3 is TGTGCCAGCAGTTTAAGTAGGGGGAGAGAGACCCAGTACTTC. Translated, it gives CASSLSRGRETQYF. The chain is built from TRBV12-3 or TRBV12-4 and TRBJ2-5, with a possible D match to TRBD1 (6 bases). Trimming left V 2 bases short and J 4 bases short, with 11 bases between. This CDR3 comprises 14 residues.

Many counts were recorded for this clonotype. The chain has TRBV6-9 and TRBJ2-1; unclear D gene. In germline, CDR1 is MNHGY, CDR2 SVAAGI. V was cut by 0 bases and J by 5 bases, with 17 bases left in between. The CDR3 runs 17 residues. The CDR3 is CASSYSPPQEWNNEQFF. The CDR3 DNA follows: TGTGCCAGCAGTTATTCCCCACCCCAAGAATGGAACAATGAGCAGTTCTTC.

This clonotype was seen a handful of times. Without the conserved terminal phenylalanine or tryptophan, this CDR3 likely stems from a read error. CDR3 DNA sequence: TGTGCCACCAGTGACTCCGGGACAGGCGGTGAGAAACTGTTTTCT. Residues: CATSDSGTGGEKLFS. This sequence joins TRBV24-1 and TRBJ1-4; 8 nucleotides agree with TRBD1. This CDR3 spans 15 amino acids. V was pared by 4 bases and J by 11 bases, with 11 bases of the junction left unmatched. Germline CDR1 and CDR2: KGHDR and SFDVKD.

This clonotype came up many times. The chain links TRBV27 to TRBJ2-1; a weak D match, TRBD2 (6 bases). Germline-derived CDR1 and CDR2 are MNHEY and SMNVEV (reference sequence). The CDR3 contains 16 residues. V was shortened by 5 bases and J by 1 base, with 15 bases between the two germline ends. As DNA, the CDR3 is TGTGCCAGCAGTCGCCCGGGACTCTCTTCCTACAATGAGCAGTTCTTC. Translating gives CASSRPGLSSYNEQFF.

V and J are TRBV11-3 and TRBJ2-7; TRBD2 aligns across 8 bases. The V gene end was trimmed by 3 bases and the J gene end by 6 bases; junction bases not matched to a gene: 4. Germline V gene lookup returns CDR1 SGHNT and CDR2 YENEEA. CDR3 length: 13 amino acids. The CDR3 protein is CASSLGLDSEQYF. The CDR3 nucleotides are TGTGCCAGCAGCTTGGGACTAGACAGCGAGCAGTACTTC.

This clonotype was picked up many times. The chain combines TRBV11-2 with TRBJ1-6; D not resolved. Germline CDR1 reads SGHAT; CDR2 reads FQNNGV. The V gene lost 5 bases and the J gene lost 9 bases, with 17 bases spanning the gap. The CDR3 length is 15 residues. The CDR3 DNA sequence: TGTGCCAGCAGCAATGGGCCGTCTCGTGGTTCACCCCTCCACTTT. Translating gives CASSNGPSRGSPLHF.

Ten or more counts support this clonotype. The V gene is TRBV10-1, the J gene TRBJ2-1, with a possible D match to TRBD1 (6 bases). Germline lookup yields CDR1 WNHNN and CDR2 SYGVQD (reference sequence). The V end was cut by 7 bases, the J end by 2 bases, with 15 bases between. The CDR3 covers 15 residues. The CDR3 protein is CASTDRTATYNEQFF. CDR3 in DNA: TGCGCCAGCACTGACCGGACAGCCACCTACAATGAGCAGTTCTTC.